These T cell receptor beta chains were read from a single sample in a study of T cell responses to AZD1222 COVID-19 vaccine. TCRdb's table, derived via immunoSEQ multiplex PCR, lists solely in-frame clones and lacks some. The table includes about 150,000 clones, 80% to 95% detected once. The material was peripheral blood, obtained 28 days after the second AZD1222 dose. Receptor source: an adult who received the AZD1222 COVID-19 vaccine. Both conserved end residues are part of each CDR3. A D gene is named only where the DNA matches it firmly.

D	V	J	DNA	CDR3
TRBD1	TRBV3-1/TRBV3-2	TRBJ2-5	TGTGCCAGCAGCCAAGGGCAGGGGGACGGAGAGACCCAGTACTTC	CASSQGQGDGETQYF
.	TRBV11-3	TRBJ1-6	TGTGCCAGCAGCTCCGCCGCGTCGAGCTCCTATAATTCACCCCTCCACTTT	CASSSAASSSYNSPLHF
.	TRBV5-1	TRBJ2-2	TGCGCCAGCAGCGAAAACTCGATCACCGGGGAGCTGTTTTTT	CASSENSITGELFF
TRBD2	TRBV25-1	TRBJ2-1	TGTGCCAGCAGTGCCCCCGGGACTAGACTCAGTAAGCAGTTCTTC	CASSAPGTRLSKQFF
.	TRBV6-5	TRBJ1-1	TGTGCCAGCAGGGGGGACGGTGGCACTGAAGCTTTCTTT	CASRGDGGTEAFF
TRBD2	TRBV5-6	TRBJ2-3	TGTGCCAGCAGCGTGACTTTAGCGGGAGGAACAGATACGCAGTATTTT	CASSVTLAGGTDTQYF
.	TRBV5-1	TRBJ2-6	TGCGCCAGCAGCTTGTCCGCAAGGGCTGGGGCCAACGTCCTGACTTTC	CASSLSARAGANVLTF
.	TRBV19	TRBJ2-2	TGTGCCAGTATGGTACAGCTAGCCCGCACCGGGGAGCTGTTTTTT	CASMVQLARTGELFF
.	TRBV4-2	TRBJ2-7	TGTGCCAGCAGCCAAGCGCGGGAAGCCTACGAGCAGTACTTC	CASSQAREAYEQYF
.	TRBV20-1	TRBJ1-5	TGCAGTGCTAGTCCCCAACAAACCGGCAATCAGCCCCAGCATTTT	CSASPQQTGNQPQHF